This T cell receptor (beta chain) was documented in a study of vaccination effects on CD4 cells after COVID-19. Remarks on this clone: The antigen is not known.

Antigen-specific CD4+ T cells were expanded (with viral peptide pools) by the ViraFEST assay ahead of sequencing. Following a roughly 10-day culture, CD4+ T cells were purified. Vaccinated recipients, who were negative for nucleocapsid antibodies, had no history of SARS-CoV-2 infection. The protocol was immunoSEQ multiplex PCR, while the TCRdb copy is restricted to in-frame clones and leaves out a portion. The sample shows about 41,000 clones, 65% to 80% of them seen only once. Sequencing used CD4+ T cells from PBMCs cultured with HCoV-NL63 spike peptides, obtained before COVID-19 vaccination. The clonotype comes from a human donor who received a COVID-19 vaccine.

The CDR3 loop is CASSETRTNYGYTF. The CDR3 DNA reads as TGTGCCAGCAGTGAAACCCGGACTAACTATGGCTACACCTTC. The chain joins TRBV6-1 to TRBJ1-2; D is unresolved. CDR1 and CDR2 from the germline V gene are MNHNS and SASEGT. The CDR3 runs to 14 residues. Trimming shortened V by 2 bases and J by 0 bases, and 7 bases separated the two germline ends.